This T cell receptor beta chain was captured in a study of identical twins. Study observations and caveats: Cord blood beta clonotypes that were abundant carried fewer insertions, and memory repertoires showed no such trend. Modelling approaches yielded underestimates of out-of-frame TCR alpha sharing between monozygotic twins.

Concerning this clonotype: Its antigen is unidentified. The germline gene is not matched at one end of the junction; a read error may be the cause.

Germline V gene lookup returns CDR1 LGHNA and CDR2 YNFKEQ. The CDR3 extends over 15 amino acids. MiXCR, run by TCRdb on the 5' RACE reads, gives a single entry per CDR3 protein. The repertoire includes roughly 1,500,000 distinct CDR3 sequences, 32% of them detected once, and around 0.3% sits in the top ten. Sequencing used cord blood. V is TRBV4-2 and J is TRBJ1-1; D gene uncertain. This receptor was identified in a newborn girl in good health. CDR3 in amino acids: CTSSHLAMGEAEAFF. CDR3 DNA: TGTACCAGCAGCCACCTCGCCATGGGAGAAGCTGAAGCTTTCTTT.